The clone carrying this T cell receptor (beta chain) occurred a few times. This CDR3 is missing its conserved last phenylalanine or tryptophan, likely due to a read error. The DNA is omitted, as the CDR3 cannot be located on it reliably, and the CDR3 follows TCRdb's listing. The investigators reverse transcribed all of the isolated RNA, so they sequenced expressed TCRB transcripts. Libraries were prepared by immunoSEQ multiplex PCR; TCRdb keeps only in-frame clonotypes and omits some of them. The table lists around 500,000 clones, approximately 31% of them singletons. CD45RO/CCR7/CD25/CD127/CD95/CD27 staining was used to isolate CD4+ naive, central memory, regulatory and stem cell-like memory cells by sorting. Purity (above 98%) was reached by all sorted populations. The data belong to a study of beta chain features in type 1 diabetes. At the level of the study: Sorted cell examination encompassed over 90,000,000 cells across all samples.

The CDR3 sequence runs 9 residues, both termini included. V gene TRBV12-1 combines with J gene TRBJ2-7. TRBV12-1 is shown as a pseudogene. The receptor was derived from a young man in good health. The sequenced sample consisted of naive CD4+ T cells from blood. CDR3 in amino acids: CASSFSWDS.